The next 18 T cell receptor beta chains were all read from a single sample in a study of cytomegalovirus exposure and HLA in healthy donors. 60 Vbeta and 13 Jbeta primers were used in PCR. The protocol was immunoSEQ multiplex PCR, while the TCRdb copy is restricted to in-frame clones and leaves out a portion. The table lists 150,000 to 200,000 clones, about four fifths of them singletons, with roughly 2.7% in the top ten. The sample taken for sequencing was PBMCs. The receptors shown here come from a female donor in good health and CMV-seronegative.

The chain carries TRBV18 and TRBJ2-3, with a possible D match to TRBD2 (5 bases). V lost 1 base and J 7 bases, leaving 18 bases between the germline ends. In germline, CDR1 is KGHSH, CDR2 LQKENI. The CDR3 is 16 residues long. The CDR3 loop is CASSPLPGDGYNTQYF. The CDR3 DNA reads TGTGCCAGCTCACCACTCCCCGGGGATGGGTACAATACGCAGTATTTT.

The chain has TRBV28 and TRBJ1-4, with 8 nucleotides matching TRBD1. This CDR3 contains 15 residues. The germline CDR1 and CDR2 sequences are MDHEN and SYDVKM. V dropped 6 bases and J dropped 5; count of bases not matched to a gene: 8. CDR3 bases: TGTGCCAGCAGCCTTGGGACAGGCCCAAATGAAAAACTGTTTTTT. This translates into CASSLGTGPNEKLFF. The full variable domain, its missing parts supplied by reference TRBV28 and TRBJ1-4, is DVKVTQSSRYLVKRTGEKVFLECVQDMDHENMFWYRQDPGLGLRLIYFSYDVKMKEKGDIPEGYSVSREKKERFSLILESASTNQTSMYLCASSLGTGPNEKLFFGSGTQLSVL.

The chain links TRBV7-2 to TRBJ2-7, with TRBD2 matching 8 bases. Germline V lookup: CDR1 SGHTA, CDR2 FQGNSA. CDR3 length: 18 residues. V gave up 0 bases and J gave up 3 bases; unmatched junction bases: 13. CDR3 in DNA: TGTGCCAGCAGCTTAGCGTATAGGGCTAGCGGGCTCCACTACGAGCAGTACTTC. Amino acid sequence: CASSLAYRASGLHYEQYF.

This clone was seen only a few times. V gene TRBV6-1 combines with J gene TRBJ2-7; 11 nucleotides line up with TRBD2. Germline V gene data show CDR1 as MNHNS and CDR2 as SASEGT. The CDR3 runs to 15 residues. V shed 7 bases, J shed 0 bases, and the junction held 5 bases outside the gene matches. CDR3 coding DNA: TGTGCCAGCAAAGGGACTAGCGGCCACTCCTACGAGCAGTACTTC. Translation: CASKGTSGHSYEQYF.

The chain recombines TRBV11-1 with TRBJ2-5, with D perhaps TRBD2 (6 bases). Germline V CDR1 and CDR2: SGHAT, FQDESV (reference sequence). The CDR3 sequence is 13 residues long. With 4 bases removed from V and 3 bases from J, the gap between germline ends came to 9 bases. The CDR3: CASSSGLKETQYF. The CDR3 region has the DNA TGTGCCAGCAGCTCTGGACTAAAAGAGACCCAGTACTTC.

This clone has only a few counts. The chain couples TRBV2 to TRBJ2-2; 9 bases map to TRBD2. Trimming cost V 7 bases and J 5 bases; bases outside gene matches: 5. CDR1 and CDR2 from the germline V gene are SNHLY and FYNNEI. The CDR3 is made up of 14 amino acids. CDR3 in DNA: TGTGCCAGCAAGGGGCTAGCGGGGACCGGGGAGCTGTTTTTT. Protein: CASKGLAGTGELFF.

The chain carries TRBV19 and TRBJ2-7; maybe TRBD1 (5 bases). Trimming pared 3 bases from V and 3 bases from J, leaving 12 bases between. The CDR3 is 14 amino acids. Germline V gives CDR1 LNHDA, CDR2 SQIVND (reference sequence). The CDR3 sequence is CASSIVQGNYEQYF. CDR3 sequence (DNA): TGTGCCAGTAGTATTGTGCAGGGAAACTACGAGCAGTACTTC.

This clone was found a few times. The J gene is TRBJ1-5, the V gene TRBV19; D possibly corresponds to TRBD1 (5 bases). CDR3 length: 15 amino acids. In germline, CDR1 is LNHDA, CDR2 SQIVND (reference sequence). The ends were cut back, 5 bases at V and 0 bases at J, with 11 bases in the middle. The CDR3 spells CASSQQDYSNQPQHF. The CDR3 coding sequence is TGTGCCAGTAGTCAACAGGACTATAGCAATCAGCCCCAGCATTTT.

Only one count was recorded for this clone. The genes are TRBV5-1 and TRBJ2-3; TRBD2 aligns across 15 bases. The CDR3 contains 20 residues. V lost 0 bases to trimming and J lost 3 bases; unmatched junction nucleotides: 11. CDR1 SGHRS and CDR2 YFSETQ come from the germline V gene. The CDR3 region is CASSLALRTSGGDGTDTQYF. In nucleotides, the CDR3 is TGCGCCAGCAGCTTGGCCCTACGGACTAGCGGGGGGGATGGTACAGATACGCAGTATTTT.

Only one count was recorded for this clone. The chain has TRBV9 and TRBJ2-3, with D possibly TRBD1 on 6 matching bases. The CDR3 length is 12 residues. Germline CDR1 reads SGDLS; CDR2 reads YYNGEE. Trimming pared 3 bases from V and 6 bases from J, leaving 8 bases between. The CDR3: CASSAQGDTQYF. CDR3 bases: TGTGCCAGCAGCGCTCAGGGGGATACGCAGTATTTT.

V is TRBV9 and J is TRBJ2-3; 14 bases fit TRBD2. The germline gives CDR1 SGDLS, CDR2 YYNGEE. Germline trimming cut 4 bases from V and 1 base from J; bases unmatched to any gene: 8. CDR3 length: 18 residues. The CDR3 protein is CASSSGLAGVGGTDTQYF. The CDR3 coding sequence is TGTGCCAGCAGCTCGGGACTAGCGGGAGTGGGTGGCACAGATACGCAGTATTTT.

The chain couples TRBV19 to TRBJ1-4; 7 nucleotides agree with TRBD1. Germline CDR1 and CDR2: LNHDA and SQIVND (reference sequence). The CDR3 spans 15 residues. Trimming took 5 bases from V and 3 from J; bases not matched to a gene: 6. The CDR3 sequence is CASSSTGVANEKLFF. DNA for the CDR3: TGTGCCAGTAGTTCCACAGGGGTTGCTAATGAAAAACTGTTTTTT.

This clone was counted between two and nine times. The chain couples TRBV19 to TRBJ2-7; TRBD1 matches 9 bases. The CDR3 covers 15 residues. Per the germline V gene, CDR1 is LNHDA and CDR2 is SQIVND (reference sequence). The V gene end was trimmed by 8 bases and the J gene end by 5 bases; junction bases not matched to a gene: 13. This CDR3 is CASGTPGQGGNEQYF. The CDR3 nucleotides are TGTGCCAGTGGGACACCGGGACAGGGAGGCAACGAGCAGTACTTC.

V gene TRBV19 combines with J gene TRBJ2-7; 13 bases fit TRBD2. Germline V gene lookup returns CDR1 LNHDA and CDR2 SQIVND (reference sequence). CDR3 length: 19 amino acids. V shed 3 bases and J 2 bases; nucleotides not matched to a gene: 13. CDR3 nucleotide sequence: TGTGCCAGTAGTATCGTACTAATAGGGACTAGCGGGGCCACCTACGAGCAGTACTTC. Encoded protein: CASSIVLIGTSGATYEQYF. Supplemented by reference TRBV19 and TRBJ2-7, the full variable domain reads DGGITQSPKYLFRKEGQNVTLSCEQNLNHDAMYWYRQDPGQGLRLIYYSQIVNDFQKGDIAEGYSVSREKKESFPLTVTSAQKNPTAFYLCASSIVLIGTSGATYEQYFGPGTRLTVT.

This chain links TRBV7-6 with TRBJ2-7, with 8 bases aligning to TRBD1. J gave up 0 bases and V 5 bases, and 6 bases lay outside the gene matches. Germline CDR1 reads SGHVS; CDR2 reads FNYEAQ. This CDR3 is built from 15 residues. The CDR3 spells CASSRKTGGSYEQYF. In DNA, the CDR3 is TGTGCCAGCAGCCGCAAAACAGGGGGCTCCTACGAGCAGTACTTC.

This rearrangement joins TRBV7-2 to TRBJ2-1; D is ambiguous. The CDR3 runs to 12 residues. The V and J ends lost 5 bases and 9 bases respectively, with 11 bases between them. Germline V lookup: CDR1 SGHTA, CDR2 FQGNSA. CDR3 protein: CASSPKWSEQFF. For the CDR3, the DNA is TGTGCCAGCAGCCCGAAGTGGAGTGAGCAGTTCTTC.

The V and J genes are TRBV2 and TRBJ1-2; tentative D call: TRBD1 (6 bases). The V and J ends lost 7 bases and 3 bases respectively, with 12 bases between them. The CDR3 runs 13 residues. The V gene's germline CDR1 is SNHLY and CDR2 FYNNEI. The CDR3: CASIGQSDYGYTF. Written as DNA, the CDR3 is TGTGCCAGCATAGGACAGTCTGACTATGGCTACACCTTC.

The chain carries TRBV14 and TRBJ1-3; no firm D call. The ends were cut back, 3 bases at V and 3 bases at J, with 9 bases in the middle. This CDR3 contains 14 residues. Germline V gene lookup returns CDR1 SGHDN and CDR2 FVKESK. The CDR3 coding sequence is TGTGCCAGCAGCCACCGAGGGCTTGGAAACACCATATATTTT. Its translation: CASSHRGLGNTIYF.